This entry lists 2 T cell receptor beta chains sequenced from one sample in a study of early T cells in non-severe SARS-CoV-2 infection. TCRdb re-called the 5' RACE reads through MiXCR, storing one row per CDR3 protein. Among tens of thousands of distinct CDR3 sequences listed, 8.7% were seen once. The material sequenced was whole blood, taken at baseline. The receptor source for this set is an adult who was a healthcare worker with PCR-confirmed SARS-CoV-2 infection or an uninfected control (not recorded which).

The genes are TRBV7-2 and TRBJ2-7, with TRBD2 matching over 9 bases. Germline V lookup: CDR1 SGHTA, CDR2 FQGNSA. J lost 2 bases, V lost 2 bases, and 4 bases had no gene match. CDR3 length equals 15 residues. CDR3 amino acids: CASSLPVAGAYEQYF. The CDR3 DNA sequence: TGTGCCAGCAGCTTACCCGTAGCGGGGGCCTACGAGCAGTACTTC.

This clonotype was counted ten times or more. The genes are TRBV10-3 and TRBJ2-3; 12 positions match TRBD2. V lost 11 bases, J lost 6 bases, and 6 bases stayed unmatched. The CDR3 contains 13 residues. CDR1 is ENHRY and CDR2 is SYGVKD in the germline V gene. The CDR3 bases are TGTGCCGCGCAGACTAGCGGGAGTGATACGCAGTATTTT. It specifies CAAQTSGSDTQYF.